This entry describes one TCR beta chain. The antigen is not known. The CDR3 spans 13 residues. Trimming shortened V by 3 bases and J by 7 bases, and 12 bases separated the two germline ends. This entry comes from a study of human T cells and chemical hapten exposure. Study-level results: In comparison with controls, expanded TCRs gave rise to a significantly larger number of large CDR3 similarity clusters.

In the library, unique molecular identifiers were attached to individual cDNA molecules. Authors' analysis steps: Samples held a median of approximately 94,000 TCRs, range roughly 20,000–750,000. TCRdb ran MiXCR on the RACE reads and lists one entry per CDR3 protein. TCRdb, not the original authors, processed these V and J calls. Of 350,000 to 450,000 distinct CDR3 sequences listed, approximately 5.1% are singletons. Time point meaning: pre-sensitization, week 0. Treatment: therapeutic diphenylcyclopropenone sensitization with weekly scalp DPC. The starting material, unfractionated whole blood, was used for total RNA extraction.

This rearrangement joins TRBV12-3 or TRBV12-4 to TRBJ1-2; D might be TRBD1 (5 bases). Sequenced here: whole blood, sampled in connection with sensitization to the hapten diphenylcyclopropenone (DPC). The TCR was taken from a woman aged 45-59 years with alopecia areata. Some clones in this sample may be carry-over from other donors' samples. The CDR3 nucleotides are TGTGCCAGCAGTTTCAAGGGGCGCGCTGGCTACACCTTC. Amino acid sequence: CASSFKGRAGYTF.